The next 16 T cell receptor beta chains were all read from a single sample in a study of blood T cell repertoires in COVID-19. Produced via immunoSEQ multiplex PCR; TCRdb's table is partial and in-frame only. The sample includes roughly 110,000 clones, 65% to 85% seen only once; the top ten take roughly 1.5%. The sequencing input was peripheral blood. The receptors originated from a man aged 50-59 years with acute or convalescent COVID-19.

This clone has only a few counts. J is TRBJ1-2 and V is TRBV6-5, with TRBD1 identical over 11 bases. Germline lookup yields CDR1 MNHEY and CDR2 SVGAGI. Trimming at V came to 5 bases and at J to 7 bases, leaving 6 bases not matched to a gene. This CDR3 contains 14 residues. CDR3 in DNA: TGTGCCAGCAGTACGGACAGGGGGCTTCGTGGCTACACCTTC. As protein: CASSTDRGLRGYTF.

The chain links TRBV2 to TRBJ2-3; 10 nucleotides align to TRBD2. CDR3 length equals 16 residues. V was clipped by 5 bases and J by 1 base; unmatched bases: 6. Germline V CDR1 and CDR2: SNHLY, FYNNEI. The CDR3, as DNA: TGTGCCAGCAGTCCACCAGCGGGGGGGCGCACAGATACGCAGTATTTT. This sequence encodes CASSPPAGGRTDTQYF.

J is TRBJ2-3 and V is TRBV5-1; 8 nucleotides line up with TRBD2. Losses at the gene ends were 4 bases for V and 4 bases for J; bases not matched to a gene: 8. Per germline, CDR1 SGHRS and CDR2 YFSETQ. The CDR3 is made up of 15 amino acids. The CDR3 reads CASSRIPGGADTQYF. The DNA for the CDR3 is TGCGCCAGCAGCAGGATTCCCGGGGGGGCAGATACGCAGTATTTT.

The rearrangement joins TRBV5-8 to TRBJ1-5; tentatively, D is TRBD1 (6 bases). Germline V lookup: CDR1 SGHTS, CDR2 YDEGEE. Trimming took off 2 bases at V and 5 bases at J, with 11 bases between the two ends. The CDR3 runs 14 residues. The chain's CDR3 is CASSFRGGDQPQHF. CDR3 bases: TGTGCCAGCAGCTTCAGGGGTGGGGATCAGCCCCAGCATTTT.

The table lists this clone with a few counts. The chain joins TRBV5-1 to TRBJ2-1; 7 positions agree with TRBD2. This CDR3 is built from 15 residues. V lost 3 bases, J lost 3 bases, and 6 bases stayed unmatched. Germline CDR1 reads SGHRS; CDR2 reads YFSETQ. The CDR3 DNA reads TGCGCCAGCAGCTCCCCAGCGGGGATCTACAATGAGCAGTTCTTC. Encoded protein: CASSSPAGIYNEQFF.

The genes are TRBV30 and TRBJ2-5, with TRBD1 matching over 9 bases. Germline V gene data show CDR1 as GTSNPN and CDR2 as SVGIG (reference sequence). The junction had 10 bases not matched to a gene; V was cut back by 2 bases and J by 6 bases. This CDR3 region has 15 residues. The CDR3 loop reads CAWSIGQGSGQTQYF. Written as DNA, the CDR3 is TGTGCCTGGAGTATAGGACAGGGGAGTGGACAGACCCAGTACTTC.

DNA of the CDR3: TGTGCCACTCCCCCGGGCGAGCAGTACGTC. Protein sequence: CATPPGEQYV. V gene TRBV21-1 combines with J gene TRBJ2-7; the DNA was not used to check the table's D call, TRBD2. TRBV21-1 is tagged as a pseudogene. CDR3 size: 10 residues.

This clone was found once. The V gene is TRBV6-1, the J gene TRBJ1-1; 8 nucleotides match TRBD1. V was pared by 2 bases and J by 9 bases, with 11 bases of the junction left unmatched. The CDR3 extends over 15 amino acids. In germline, CDR1 is MNHNS, CDR2 SASEGT. This chain's CDR3 is CASSENQGAGTKAFF. The CDR3 nucleotides are TGTGCCAGCAGTGAAAATCAGGGGGCCGGAACGAAAGCTTTCTTT.

To note about this clone: Other DNA sequences in the sample encode the same CDR3. The chain links TRBV6-1 to TRBJ1-5, with D perhaps TRBD1 (5 bases). Looked up from germline, CDR1 is MNHNS and CDR2 is SASEGT. The CDR3 has 14 amino acids. Trimming cost V 3 bases and J 5 bases, with 11 bases left between them. The chain's CDR3 is CASSEWGGDQPQHF. The CDR3 nucleotides are TGTGCCAGCAGTGAGTGGGGGGGGGATCAGCCCCAGCATTTT.

This clone was detected once. The gene calls are TRBV6-5 and TRBJ2-2; TRBD1 might be the D (6 bases). With 2 bases removed from V and 0 bases from J, the gap between germline ends came to 10 bases. Germline V gene sequence: CDR1 MNHEY, CDR2 SVGAGI. This CDR3 has 16 amino acids. The CDR3 DNA follows: TGTGCCAGCAGTTACGGCACAGGGCCGAACACCGGGGAGCTGTTTTTT. This gives the protein CASSYGTGPNTGELFF.

The chain uses TRBV21-1 and TRBJ2-5; the table's D call, TRBD2, has no DNA check behind it. TRBV21-1 is a pseudogene. This CDR3 region has 20 residues. This chain's CDR3 is CASSLRRFGPFGLEEETQYF. The CDR3 DNA reads TGTGCCAGCAGCCTTCGCCGGTTCGGCCCTTTTGGACTAGAGGAAGAGACCCAGTACTTC.

The J gene is TRBJ2-2, the V gene TRBV19; no reliable D call. CDR1 is LNHDA, CDR2 SQIVND, per germline (reference sequence). Deletions cut 2 bases from V and 6 bases from J, with 4 bases between. The CDR3 consists of 12 residues. The chain's CDR3 is CASSIQAGELFF. DNA for the CDR3: TGTGCCAGTAGTATACAGGCCGGGGAGCTGTTTTTT. Supplemented by reference TRBV19 and TRBJ2-2, the full variable domain reads DGGITQSPKYLFRKEGQNVTLSCEQNLNHDAMYWYRQDPGQGLRLIYYSQIVNDFQKGDIAEGYSVSREKKESFPLTVTSAQKNPTAFYLCASSIQAGELFFGEGSRLTVL.

The rearrangement joins TRBV27 to TRBJ1-5; 7 bases fit TRBD1. The J segment lost 1 base and the V segment lost 6 bases, leaving 6 bases of the junction unmatched. The CDR3 runs to 15 residues. Germline values: CDR1 MNHEY, CDR2 SMNVEV (reference sequence). CDR3 sequence (DNA): TGTGCCAGCAGGAAAGACAGGGTAAGCAATCAGCCCCAGCATTTT. Protein sequence: CASRKDRVSNQPQHF.

V and J are TRBV9 and TRBJ1-4; perhaps TRBD1 as D (6 bases). The length of the CDR3 is 14 residues. With 4 bases removed from V and 4 bases from J, the gap between germline ends came to 11 bases. Germline CDR1 reads SGDLS; CDR2 reads YYNGEE. The CDR3 DNA is TGTGCCAGCAGCTATGACAGGAATAATGAAAAACTGTTTTTT. Encoded protein: CASSYDRNNEKLFF.

The genes are TRBV5-5 and TRBJ1-2; TRBD1 agrees at 8 bases. The length of the CDR3 is 14 residues. The germline CDR1 and CDR2 sequences are SGHKS and YYEKEE (reference sequence). V was pared by 3 bases and J by 2 bases, with 3 bases of the junction left unmatched. For the CDR3, the DNA is TGTGCCAGCAGCTGGGGGACAGGAAACTATGGCTACACCTTC. Translation: CASSWGTGNYGYTF.

The V and J genes are TRBV6-1 and TRBJ2-7; D is uncertain. CDR3 length equals 15 residues. The germline V gene has CDR1 MNHNS and CDR2 SASEGT. V dropped 2 bases and J dropped 4 bases, with 15 bases sitting between them. The CDR3 region has the DNA TGTGCCAGCAGTGAACGACTCCCCTTGCATTACGAGCAGTACGTC. It is translated as CASSERLPLHYEQYV.